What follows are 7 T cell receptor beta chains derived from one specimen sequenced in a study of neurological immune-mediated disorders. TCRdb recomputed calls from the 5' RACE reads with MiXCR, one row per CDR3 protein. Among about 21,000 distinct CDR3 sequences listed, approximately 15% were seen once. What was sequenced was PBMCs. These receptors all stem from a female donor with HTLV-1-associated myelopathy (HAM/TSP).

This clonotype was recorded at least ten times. The CDR3: CASSHHSNYEQYF. As DNA, the CDR3 is TGTGCCAGCAGCCACCACAGTAACTACGAGCAGTACTTC. The gene calls are TRBV7-2 and TRBJ2-7; D not resolved. The CDR3 length is 13 residues. Deletions cut 5 bases from V and 3 bases from J, with 11 bases between. CDR1 and CDR2 (germline): SGHTA, FQGNSA.

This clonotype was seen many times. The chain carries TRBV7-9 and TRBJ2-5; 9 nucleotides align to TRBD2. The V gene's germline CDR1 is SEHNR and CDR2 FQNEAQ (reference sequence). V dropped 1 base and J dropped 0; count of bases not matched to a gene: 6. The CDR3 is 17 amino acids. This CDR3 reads CASSLDPAGGDQETQYF. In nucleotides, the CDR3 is TGTGCCAGCAGCTTAGACCCGGCGGGAGGGGACCAAGAGACCCAGTACTTC. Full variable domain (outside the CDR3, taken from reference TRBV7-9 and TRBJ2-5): DTGVSQNPRHKITKRGQNVTFRCDPISEHNRLYWYRQTLGQGPEFLTYFQNEAQLEKSRLLSDRFSAERPKGSFSTLEIQRTEQGDSAMYLCASSLDPAGGDQETQYFGPGTRLLVL.

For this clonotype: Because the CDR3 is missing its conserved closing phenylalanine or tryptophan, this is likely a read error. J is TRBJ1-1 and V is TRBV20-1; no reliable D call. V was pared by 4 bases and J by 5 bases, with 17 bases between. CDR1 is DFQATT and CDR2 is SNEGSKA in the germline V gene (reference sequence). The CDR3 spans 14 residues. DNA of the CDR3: TGCAGTGCTATAGCCGGAGGGATTGGTACTGAAGCTTTCCTT. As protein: CSAIAGGIGTEAFL.

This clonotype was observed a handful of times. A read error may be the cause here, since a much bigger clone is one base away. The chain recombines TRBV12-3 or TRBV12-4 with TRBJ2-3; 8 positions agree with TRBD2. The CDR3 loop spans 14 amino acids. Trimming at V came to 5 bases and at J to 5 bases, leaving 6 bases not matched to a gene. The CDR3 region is CASSPAGVKDTQYF. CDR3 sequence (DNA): TGTGCCAGCAGTCCAGCGGGAGTGAAAGATACGCAGTATTTT.

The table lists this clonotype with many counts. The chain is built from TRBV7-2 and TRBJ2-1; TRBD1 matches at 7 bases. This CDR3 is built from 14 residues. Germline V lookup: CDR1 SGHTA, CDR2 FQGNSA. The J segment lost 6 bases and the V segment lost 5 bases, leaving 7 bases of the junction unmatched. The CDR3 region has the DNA TGTGCCAGCAGCCGACAGGGAAGTGTCAATGAGCAGTTCTTC. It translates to CASSRQGSVNEQFF. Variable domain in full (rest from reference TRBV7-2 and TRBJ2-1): GAGVSQSPSNKVTEKGKDVELRCDPISGHTALYWYRQSLGQGLEFLIYFQGNSAPDKSGLPSDRFSAERTGGSVSTLTIQRTQQEDSAVYLCASSRQGSVNEQFFGPGTRLTVL.

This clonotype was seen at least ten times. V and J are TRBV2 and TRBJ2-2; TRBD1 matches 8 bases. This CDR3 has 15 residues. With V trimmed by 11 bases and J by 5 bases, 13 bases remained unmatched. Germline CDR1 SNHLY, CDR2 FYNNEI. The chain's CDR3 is CASKTQGAGTGELFF. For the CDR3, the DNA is TGTGCCTCCAAAACTCAGGGGGCAGGAACCGGGGAGCTGTTTTTT. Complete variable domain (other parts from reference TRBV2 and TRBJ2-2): EPEVTQTPSHQVTQMGQEVILRCVPISNHLYFYWYRQILGQKVEFLVSFYNNEISEKSEIFDDQFSVERPDGSNFTLKIRSTKLEDSAMYFCASKTQGAGTGELFFGEGSRLTVL.

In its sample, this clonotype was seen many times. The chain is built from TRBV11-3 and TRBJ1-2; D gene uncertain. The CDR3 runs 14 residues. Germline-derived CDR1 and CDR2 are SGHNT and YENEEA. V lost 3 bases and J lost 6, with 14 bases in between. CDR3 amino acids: CASSFKPQTDGYTF. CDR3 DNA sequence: TGTGCCAGCAGCTTTAAACCGCAAACCGATGGCTACACCTTC.